The clone carrying this T cell receptor beta chain showed up many times. The CDR3 spans 14 residues. The ends were cut back, 0 bases at V and 6 bases at J, with 11 bases in the middle. CDR1 is SGHRS and CDR2 is YFSETQ in the germline V gene. MiXCR, applied by TCRdb to the RT-PCR reads, yields one record per CDR3 protein. This table has about 700,000 distinct CDR3 sequences, approximately 14% appearing once. Sequencing was performed on memory CD4+ T cells from blood. The source of this sequence is a female donor in good health, serving as a healthy control. This chain connects TRBV5-1 to TRBJ2-3; a possible D gene is TRBD2 (5 bases). CDR3 coding DNA: TGCGCCAGCAGCTTGGGTGGGAGCCTTGATACGCAGTATTTT. It encodes CASSLGGSLDTQYF.